This T cell receptor (beta chain) was sequenced during a study of blood T cell repertoires in COVID-19. The length of the CDR3 is 13 residues. The germline V gene has CDR1 SQVTM and CDR2 ANQGSEA. The V segment lost 3 bases and the J segment 3 bases; nucleotides outside the gene matches: 2. TCRdb keeps only in-frame clones here, not all; method: immunoSEQ multiplex PCR. This sample has roughly 250,000 clones, with about 86% found just once. The rearrangement uses TRBV29-1 and TRBJ1-1, with TRBD1 identical over 9 bases. Sequencing used peripheral blood. The sequence derives from a woman in her twenties or thirties with COVID-19, enrolled during active disease. The DNA for the CDR3 is TGCAGCGTTGACCGGGACAGGGACACTGAAGCTTTCTTT. It is translated as CSVDRDRDTEAFF.